These 27 T cell receptor beta chains were sequenced from one sample in a study of blood T cell repertoires in COVID-19. Data came from immunoSEQ multiplex PCR; TCRdb stores just in-frame clones and leaves some out. This repertoire shows about 54,000 clones, 80% to 90% found once; its top ten account for less than 4%. Source material: peripheral blood. The receptors were sampled from a human donor in a cohort sampled during active COVID-19.

The CDR3 sequence is CAWKGNRGGQPQHF. The CDR3, as DNA: TGTGCCTGGAAGGGGAACAGGGGGGGGCAGCCCCAGCATTTT. The V and J genes are TRBV30 and TRBJ1-5, with 8 bases matching TRBD1. Germline V gives CDR1 GTSNPN, CDR2 SVGIG (reference sequence). The CDR3 has 14 residues. With V trimmed by 4 bases and J by 7 bases, 9 bases remained unmatched.

This chain uses TRBV3-1 (or the pseudogene TRBV3-2) with TRBJ1-1, with 9 bases lining up with TRBD1. The trim removed 2 bases at V and 6 bases at J, leaving 13 bases unmatched. CDR3 length: 17 amino acids. Germline V gives CDR1 LGHDT, CDR2 YNNKEL (reference sequence). In DNA, the CDR3 is TGTGCCAGCAGCCAAAGAAGGTGGACAGGGGATTGTGCTGAAGCTTTCTTT. It yields the protein CASSQRRWTGDCAEAFF.

The chain uses TRBV6-5 and TRBJ1-1, with D unclear. V lost 5 bases to trimming and J lost 0 bases, with 10 bases between them. The germline CDR1 and CDR2 sequences are MNHEY and SVGAGI. The CDR3 covers 14 residues. CDR3 bases: TGTGCCAGCAGTCCGGACGGGATGAACACTGAAGCTTTCTTT. This codes for CASSPDGMNTEAFF.

This chain links TRBV10-3 with TRBJ2-7, with 9 nucleotides matching TRBD1. With 3 bases clipped from V and 1 base from J, the junction kept 4 bases outside the gene matches. In germline, CDR1 is ENHRY, CDR2 SYGVKD. CDR3 length: 15 amino acids. CDR3 sequence reads: CAISDLTGGSYEQYF. The CDR3 DNA reads TGTGCCATCAGTGACCTGACAGGGGGGTCCTACGAGCAGTACTTC.

The CDR3 DNA is TGTGCCAGCAGCTCCAGGGGGACCTATGGCTACACCTTC. This sequence encodes CASSSRGTYGYTF. V and J are TRBV7-9 and TRBJ1-2; 7 bases align to TRBD1. V shed 4 bases, J shed 4 bases, and the junction held 3 bases outside the gene matches. The CDR3 totals 13 residues. From germline, CDR1 is SEHNR and CDR2 FQNEAQ (reference sequence).

The chain joins TRBV28 to TRBJ2-3; D ambiguous. The CDR3 is 13 amino acids. V was trimmed by 2 bases and J by 1 base, leaving 4 bases between them. Germline V CDR1 and CDR2: MDHEN, SYDVKM. The CDR3 bases are TGTGCCAGCAGTTTACCAGGCACAGATACGCAGTATTTT. Protein sequence: CASSLPGTDTQYF.

The gene calls are TRBV6-1 and TRBJ2-2; 7 bases are shared with TRBD1. CDR1 is MNHNS and CDR2 is SASEGT in the germline V gene. V shed 3 bases, J shed 3 bases, and the junction held 7 bases outside the gene matches. This CDR3 region has 16 residues. This chain's CDR3 is CASSERQGIYTGELFF. The CDR3 DNA reads as TGTGCCAGCAGTGAGCGACAGGGAATTTACACCGGGGAGCTGTTTTTT.

This chain connects TRBV12-3 or TRBV12-4 to TRBJ1-2; D gene unclear. The CDR3 sequence is 13 residues long. The V and J ends lost 5 bases and 8 bases respectively, with 15 bases between them. The chain's CDR3 is CASSPSAGGGYTF. The CDR3 DNA is TGTGCCAGCAGTCCAAGCGCGGGCGGAGGCTACACCTTC.

The chain is built from TRBV3-1 (or the pseudogene TRBV3-2) and TRBJ2-7; a possible D gene is TRBD2 (6 bases). Trimming took off 4 bases at V and 0 bases at J, with 13 bases between the two ends. The CDR3 has 15 amino acids. CDR1 and CDR2 (germline): LGHDT, YNNKEL (reference sequence). CDR3 region: CASSPPGVASYEQYF. The CDR3 nucleotides are TGTGCCAGCAGCCCCCCGGGGGTGGCCTCCTACGAGCAGTACTTC.

This rearrangement joins TRBV2 to TRBJ2-3; 10 nucleotides align to TRBD1. The CDR3 totals 19 residues. J was trimmed by 0 bases and V by 0 bases; bases with no gene match: 9. Germline V CDR1 and CDR2: SNHLY, FYNNEI. CDR3 sequence: CASSEALLGQGVSTDTQYF. CDR3 nucleotide sequence: TGTGCCAGCAGTGAAGCGCTTCTTGGACAGGGGGTTAGCACAGATACGCAGTATTTT.

CDR3 sequence (DNA): TGTGCCAGCAGCGCCAATCCGAACACAATTAATTCACCCCTCCACTTT. It translates to CASSANPNTINSPLHF. This chain joins TRBV9 and TRBJ1-6; D is undetermined. The V and J ends lost 3 bases and 6 bases respectively, with 16 bases between them. The CDR3 is 16 amino acids. From germline, CDR1 is SGDLS and CDR2 YYNGEE.

This rearrangement joins TRBV9 to TRBJ1-6; D call uncertain. The V end was cut by 3 bases, the J end by 5 bases, with 9 bases between. The CDR3 loop spans 14 amino acids. Germline loops: CDR1 SGDLS, CDR2 YYNGEE. The CDR3 here is CASSGRVDNSPLHF. CDR3 coding DNA: TGTGCCAGCAGCGGCCGGGTGGATAATTCACCCCTCCACTTT.

This rearrangement joins TRBV18 to TRBJ1-3, with a possible D match to TRBD1 (5 bases). The CDR3 has 16 residues. Trimming stripped 3 bases from V and 0 bases from J, with 12 bases between. Germline values: CDR1 KGHSH, CDR2 LQKENI. CDR3 amino acids: CASSPETAFSGNTIYF. The DNA of the CDR3 is TGTGCCAGCTCACCGGAGACAGCCTTCTCTGGAAACACCATATATTTT.

The rearrangement links TRBV10-3 to TRBJ2-7, with 9 bases fitting TRBD1. The CDR3 covers 15 residues. The germline CDR1 and CDR2 sequences are ENHRY and SYGVKD. V trimming: 0 bases; J trimming: 3 bases; junction bases outside the gene matches: 3. The CDR3 DNA sequence: TGTGCCATCAGTGAGTCAAGGACAGGGGACTACGAGCAGTACTTC. Translation: CAISESRTGDYEQYF.

CDR3 bases: TGCGCCAGCAGCCTACTAGCGGGAGGTACCTACAATGAGCAGTTCTTC. Translation gives CASSLLAGGTYNEQFF. The chain joins TRBV5-1 to TRBJ2-1; 12 bases are a match to TRBD2. This CDR3 contains 16 residues. In germline, CDR1 is SGHRS, CDR2 YFSETQ. Trimming at V came to 4 bases and at J to 2 bases, leaving 4 bases not matched to a gene.

The gene calls are TRBV28 and TRBJ1-4; 9 positions agree with TRBD1. Germline assignment: CDR1 MDHEN and CDR2 SYDVKM. J was trimmed by 6 bases and V by 5 bases; bases with no gene match: 10. The CDR3 is 16 amino acids. In nucleotides, the CDR3 is TGTGCCAGCAGTCCCGGACCCTGGACAGGGGATGAAAAACTGTTTTTT. Translation: CASSPGPWTGDEKLFF. Full variable domain (remainder filled in from reference TRBV28 and TRBJ1-4): DVKVTQSSRYLVKRTGEKVFLECVQDMDHENMFWYRQDPGLGLRLIYFSYDVKMKEKGDIPEGYSVSREKKERFSLILESASTNQTSMYLCASSPGPWTGDEKLFFGSGTQLSVL.

The chain joins TRBV28 to TRBJ1-4; weak D call: TRBD1 (6 bases). This CDR3 region has 13 residues. The germline V gene has CDR1 MDHEN and CDR2 SYDVKM. V lost 8 bases, J lost 7 bases, and 14 bases lay in between. The CDR3 bases are TGTGCCAGCGGGGGCGGGGGAGGTGAAAAACTGTTTTTT. Protein: CASGGGGGEKLFF. Filled out from reference TRBV28 and TRBJ1-4, the complete variable domain reads DVKVTQSSRYLVKRTGEKVFLECVQDMDHENMFWYRQDPGLGLRLIYFSYDVKMKEKGDIPEGYSVSREKKERFSLILESASTNQTSMYLCASGGGGGEKLFFGSGTQLSVL.

The chain carries TRBV7-2 and TRBJ2-2, with a weak D call TRBD1 (5 bases). This CDR3 is built from 16 residues. The germline V gene encodes CDR1 SGHTA and CDR2 FQGNSA. The V end was cut by 2 bases, the J end by 0 bases, with 10 bases between. The CDR3 coding sequence is TGTGCCAGCAGCTTAATGGGGCTAACGAACACCGGGGAGCTGTTTTTT. Amino acids: CASSLMGLTNTGELFF.

This chain links TRBV5-4 with TRBJ1-1, with a possible D match to TRBD1 (6 bases). Trimming shortened V by 3 bases and J by 4 bases, and 13 bases separated the two germline ends. The length of the CDR3 is 14 residues. The germline V gene encodes CDR1 SGHNT and CDR2 YYREEE (reference sequence). CDR3 bases: TGTGCCAGCAGCTCGGCGGGGGGCCCCACTGAAGCTTTCTTT. Translated: CASSSAGGPTEAFF.

Only one count was recorded for this clone. The V gene is TRBV6-1, the J gene TRBJ1-5, with D tentatively TRBD1 (5 bases). V lost 3 bases, J lost 4 bases, and 10 bases lay in between. Germline CDR1 MNHNS, CDR2 SASEGT. The CDR3 is 14 amino acids. This CDR3 reads CASSDAGPNQPQHF. DNA for the CDR3: TGTGCCAGCAGTGACGCAGGGCCGAATCAGCCCCAGCATTTT.

The rearrangement uses TRBV11-2 and TRBJ1-1; 7 nucleotides line up with TRBD1. This CDR3 is built from 16 residues. Trimming cost V 5 bases and J 5 bases; bases outside gene matches: 14. The germline V gene has CDR1 SGHAT and CDR2 FQNNGV. The CDR3, as DNA: TGTGCCAGCAGCGAAGGGGGCAGGGGGTTCGATACTGAAGCTTTCTTT. This translates into CASSEGGRGFDTEAFF. Full variable domain (outside the CDR3, taken from reference TRBV11-2 and TRBJ1-1): EAGVAQSPRYKIIEKRQSVAFWCNPISGHATLYWYQQILGQGPKLLIQFQNNGVVDDSQLPKDRFSAERLKGVDSTLKIQPAKLEDSAVYLCASSEGGRGFDTEAFFGQGTRLTVV.

V is TRBV6-2 or TRBV6-3 and J is TRBJ2-3, with D possibly matching TRBD1 (6 bases). Per the germline V gene, CDR1 is MNHEY and CDR2 is SVGEGT. The CDR3 has 15 residues. The ends were cut back, 5 bases at V and 7 bases at J, with 19 bases in the middle. The CDR3 sequence is CASSQTATRGNTQYF. The CDR3 region has the DNA TGTGCCAGCAGTCAAACCGCAACAAGGGGGAATACGCAGTATTTT.

The rearrangement uses TRBV7-2 and TRBJ2-4; 7 bases agree with TRBD2. Germline V CDR1 and CDR2: SGHTA, FQGNSA. This CDR3 is 15 amino acids long. The V and J ends lost 5 bases and 0 bases, in that order; junction bases with no gene match: 4. CDR3 in DNA: TGTGCCAGCAGCCCCCGGGAGGTAGCCAAAAACATTCAGTACTTC. Translation: CASSPREVAKNIQYF.

The count of this clone is one. J is TRBJ2-2 and V is TRBV27, with 8 bases lining up with TRBD2. The CDR3 runs 16 residues. Trimming took 6 bases from V and 3 from J; bases not matched to a gene: 9. The germline V gene has CDR1 MNHEY and CDR2 SMNVEV (reference sequence). Here the CDR3 reads CASRATRGLDTGELFF. For the CDR3, the DNA is TGTGCCAGCAGGGCGACCCGGGGACTAGACACCGGGGAGCTGTTTTTT.

This clone was counted once. This chain connects TRBV7-9 to TRBJ2-2, with no clear D. Germline V lookup: CDR1 SEHNR, CDR2 FQNEAQ (reference sequence). CDR3 length equals 12 residues. The ends were cut back, 5 bases at V and 7 bases at J, with 8 bases in the middle. CDR3: CASSRVHGELFF. The CDR3 bases are TGTGCCAGCAGCCGGGTGCACGGGGAGCTGTTTTTT.

The chain couples TRBV19 to TRBJ2-3; 7 nucleotides align to TRBD2. J gave up 4 bases and V 5 bases, and 9 bases lay outside the gene matches. The CDR3 is 15 amino acids. Germline V gives CDR1 LNHDA, CDR2 SQIVND (reference sequence). The CDR3 protein is CASSPVEGGSDTQYF. In DNA form, the CDR3 reads TGTGCCAGTAGTCCCGTAGAGGGAGGGTCAGATACGCAGTATTTT. The full variable domain, its missing parts supplied by reference TRBV19 and TRBJ2-3, is DGGITQSPKYLFRKEGQNVTLSCEQNLNHDAMYWYRQDPGQGLRLIYYSQIVNDFQKGDIAEGYSVSREKKESFPLTVTSAQKNPTAFYLCASSPVEGGSDTQYFGPGTRLTVL.

The chain recombines TRBV7-8 with TRBJ1-1; 10 positions agree with TRBD1. The length of the CDR3 is 16 residues. Per the germline V gene, CDR1 is SGHVS and CDR2 is FQNEAQ. V gave up 4 bases and J gave up 0 bases; unmatched junction bases: 5. CDR3 loop: CASSYRDRGLNTEAFF. The CDR3 DNA reads TGTGCCAGCAGCTACCGGGACAGGGGACTGAACACTGAAGCTTTCTTT.